This T cell receptor (beta chain) was recorded in a study of T cell responses to AZD1222 COVID-19 vaccine. J lost 1 base, V lost 2 bases, and 1 base had no gene match. CDR1 and CDR2 (germline): LGHDT, YNNKEL (reference sequence). This CDR3 comprises 14 residues. Overall study results and limits: Spike-specific TCR breadth and depth both grew after two AZD1222 doses. Close to half of spike-specific TCRs reportedly recognize unmutated variant regions. A mostly white British donor set with more females was recruited, and clonal diversity was possibly underestimated.

The method was immunoSEQ multiplex PCR; TCRdb's version includes in-frame clones alone and lacks a portion of them. The table lists 100,000 to 150,000 clones, 85% to 90% of them singletons. Details on this clone: Antigen unknown.

This receptor was taken from an adult in good health. V usage is TRBV3-1 (or the pseudogene TRBV3-2) and J usage is TRBJ1-1, with 7 bases identical to TRBD1. Here the sequenced sample was peripheral blood, taken on day 0 of AZD1222 vaccination. The CDR3 DNA reads as TGTGCCAGCAGCCAATGGGACAGGAACACTGAAGCTTTCTTT. It codes for CASSQWDRNTEAFF.